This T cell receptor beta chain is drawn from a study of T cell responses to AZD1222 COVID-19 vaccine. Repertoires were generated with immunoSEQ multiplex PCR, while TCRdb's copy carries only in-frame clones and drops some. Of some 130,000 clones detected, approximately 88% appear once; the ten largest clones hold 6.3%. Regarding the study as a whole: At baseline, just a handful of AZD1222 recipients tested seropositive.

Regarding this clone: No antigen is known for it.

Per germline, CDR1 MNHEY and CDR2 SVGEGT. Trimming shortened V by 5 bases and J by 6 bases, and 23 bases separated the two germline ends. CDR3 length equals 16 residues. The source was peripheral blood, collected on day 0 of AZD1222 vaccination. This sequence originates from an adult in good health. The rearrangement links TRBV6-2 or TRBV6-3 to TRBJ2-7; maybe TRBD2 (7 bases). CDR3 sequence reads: CASSRGGGPTKGEQYF. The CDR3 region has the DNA TGTGCCAGCAGTCGTGGCGGGGGCCCGACCAAGGGCGAGCAGTACTTC.